These T cell receptor beta chains were read from a single sample in a study of cytomegalovirus exposure and HLA in healthy donors. Sequencing was performed with immunoSEQ multiplex PCR; in TCRdb, only in-frame clones are kept and a portion is missing. This sample carries 150,000 to 200,000 clones, about 63% of them seen once, and the ten largest clones take about 2.9%. The sequenced sample consisted of PBMCs. The origin of the receptors is a woman aged 40 to 55 in good health and CMV-seropositive. The CDR3 runs from the conserved cysteine through the conserved F or W. The order of the fields is D gene, CDR3 length, J gene, V gene, CDR3 protein. The D gene is left open where the match is weak.

- | 13 | TRBJ2-3 | TRBV6-6 | CASKRTSTDTQYF
TRBD2 | 19 | TRBJ2-6 | TRBV27 | CASSISGSPLLSGANVLTF
TRBD2 | 15 | TRBJ2-7 | TRBV19 | CASSLSGGDSYEQYF
TRBD2 | 14 | TRBJ2-3 | TRBV28 | CASTLGGSTDTQYF
- | 16 | TRBJ2-1 | TRBV13 | CASSLDRAELINEQFF
TRBD2 | 16 | TRBJ2-7 | TRBV7-9 | CASSIRGASGTGEQYF
TRBD2 | 15 | TRBJ2-5 | TRBV6-5 | CASSGGGGVGETQYF
- | 17 | TRBJ2-7 | TRBV4-3 | CASSLPSSRNLPYEQYF
TRBD2 | 15 | TRBJ2-7 | TRBV4-3 | CASSQGAGGIYEQYF
- | 13 | TRBJ2-5 | TRBV21-1 | CATRGLAGETQYF
TRBD2 | 16 | TRBJ2-3 | TRBV7-3 | CASSLRLAGGTDTQYF
- | 12 | TRBJ2-7 | TRBV7-2 | CASSLSLYEQYF
TRBD1 | 13 | TRBJ1-2 | TRBV10-3 | CAITGDRQLGYTF
- | 17 | TRBJ1-2 | TRBV4-1 | CASSRQTLHSQAYGYTF
- | 13 | TRBJ1-4 | TRBV28 | CASSLTVNEKLFF
- | 16 | TRBJ1-1 | TRBV15 | CATSRGGKGGYTEAFF
- | 13 | TRBJ1-1 | TRBV7-3 | CASGATGNTEAFF
TRBD1 | 15 | TRBJ1-1 | TRBV5-6 | CASSWGTDVNTEAFF